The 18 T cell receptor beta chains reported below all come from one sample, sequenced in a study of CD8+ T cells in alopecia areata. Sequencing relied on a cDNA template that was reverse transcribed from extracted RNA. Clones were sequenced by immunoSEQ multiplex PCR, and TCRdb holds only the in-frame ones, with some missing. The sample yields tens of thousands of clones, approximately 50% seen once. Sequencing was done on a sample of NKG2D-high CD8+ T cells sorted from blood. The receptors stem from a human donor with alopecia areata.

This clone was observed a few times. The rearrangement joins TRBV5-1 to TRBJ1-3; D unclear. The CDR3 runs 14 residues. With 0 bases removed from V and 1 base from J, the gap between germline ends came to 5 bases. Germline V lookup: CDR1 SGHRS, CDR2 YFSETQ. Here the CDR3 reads CASSLGRSGNTIYF. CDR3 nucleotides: TGCGCCAGCAGCTTGGGCAGATCTGGAAACACCATATATTTT.

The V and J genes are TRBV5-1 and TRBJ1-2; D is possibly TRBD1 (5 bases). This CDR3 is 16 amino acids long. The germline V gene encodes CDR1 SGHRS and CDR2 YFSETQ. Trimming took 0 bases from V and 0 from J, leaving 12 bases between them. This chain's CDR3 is CASSLDPRGSNYGYTF. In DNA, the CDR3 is TGCGCCAGCAGCTTGGATCCTAGGGGTTCTAACTATGGCTACACCTTC.

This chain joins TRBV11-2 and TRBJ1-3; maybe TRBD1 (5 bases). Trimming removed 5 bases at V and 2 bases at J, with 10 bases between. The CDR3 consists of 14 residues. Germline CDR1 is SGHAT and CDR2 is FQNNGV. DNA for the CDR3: TGTGCCAGCAGCCTCAGGGAAACTGGAAACACCATATATTTT. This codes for CASSLRETGNTIYF.

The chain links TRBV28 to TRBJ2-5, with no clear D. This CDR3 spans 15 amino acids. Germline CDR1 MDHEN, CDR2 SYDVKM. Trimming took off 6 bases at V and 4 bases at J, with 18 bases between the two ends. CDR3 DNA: TGTGCCAGCAGGCCGTCCGTGCGAGTAGCAGAGACCCAGTACTTC. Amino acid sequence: CASRPSVRVAETQYF.

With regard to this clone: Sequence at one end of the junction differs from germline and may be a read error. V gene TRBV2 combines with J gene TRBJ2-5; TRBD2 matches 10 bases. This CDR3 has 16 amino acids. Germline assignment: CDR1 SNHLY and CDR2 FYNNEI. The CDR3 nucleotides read TGTGCCAGCAGTGAACGGCTAGCGGGGGACCTGGAGAACCAGTACTTC. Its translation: CASSERLAGDLENQYF.

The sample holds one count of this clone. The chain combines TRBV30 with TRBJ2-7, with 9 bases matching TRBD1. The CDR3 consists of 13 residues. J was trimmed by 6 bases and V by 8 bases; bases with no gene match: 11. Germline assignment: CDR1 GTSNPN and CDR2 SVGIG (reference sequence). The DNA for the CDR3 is TGTGCCGGGACAGGGACAGGGAATTCCGAGCAGTACTTC. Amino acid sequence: CAGTGTGNSEQYF.

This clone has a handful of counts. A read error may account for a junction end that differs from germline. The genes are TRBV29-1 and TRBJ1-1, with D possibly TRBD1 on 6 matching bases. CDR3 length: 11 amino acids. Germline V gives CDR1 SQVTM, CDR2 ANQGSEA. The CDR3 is CSIPTGGLPGF. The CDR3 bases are TGCAGCATACCAACGGGGGGCCTGCCGGGGTTT.

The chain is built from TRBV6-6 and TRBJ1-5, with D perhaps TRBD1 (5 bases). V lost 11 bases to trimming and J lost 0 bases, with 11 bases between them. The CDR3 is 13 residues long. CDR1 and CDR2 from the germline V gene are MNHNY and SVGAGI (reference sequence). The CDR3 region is CAGGSDSNQPQHF. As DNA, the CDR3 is TGTGCCGGGGGATCTGATAGCAATCAGCCCCAGCATTTT.

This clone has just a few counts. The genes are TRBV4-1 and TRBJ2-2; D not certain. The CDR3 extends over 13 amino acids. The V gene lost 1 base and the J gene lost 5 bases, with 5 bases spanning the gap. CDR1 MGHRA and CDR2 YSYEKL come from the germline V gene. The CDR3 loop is CASSQVGTGELFF. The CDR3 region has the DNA TGCGCCAGCAGCCAAGTGGGAACCGGGGAGCTGTTTTTT.

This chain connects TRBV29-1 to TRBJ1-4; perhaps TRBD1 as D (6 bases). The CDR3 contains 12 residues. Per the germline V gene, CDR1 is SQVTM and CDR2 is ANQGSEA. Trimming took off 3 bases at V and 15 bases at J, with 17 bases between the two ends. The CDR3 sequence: CSVEDEGERVFF. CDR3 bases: TGCAGCGTTGAGGATGAGGGGGAAAGAGTGTTTTTT. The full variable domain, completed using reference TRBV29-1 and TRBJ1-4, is SAVISQKPSRDICQRGTSLTIQCQVDSQVTMMFWYRQQPGQSLTLIATANQGSEATYESGFVIDKFPISRPNLTFSTLTVSNMSPEDSSIYLCSVEDEGERVFFGSGTQLSVL.

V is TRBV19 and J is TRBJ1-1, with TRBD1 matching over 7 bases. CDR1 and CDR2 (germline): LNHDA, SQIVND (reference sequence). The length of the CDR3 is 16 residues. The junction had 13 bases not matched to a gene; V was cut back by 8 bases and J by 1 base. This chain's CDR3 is CASGNTWDSRNTEAFF. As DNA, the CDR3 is TGTGCCAGTGGGAACACTTGGGACAGCCGGAACACTGAAGCTTTCTTT.

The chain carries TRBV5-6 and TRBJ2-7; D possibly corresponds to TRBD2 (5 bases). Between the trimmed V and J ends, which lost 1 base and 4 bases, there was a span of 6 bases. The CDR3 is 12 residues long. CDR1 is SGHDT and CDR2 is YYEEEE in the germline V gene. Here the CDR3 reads CASSLTGYEQYF. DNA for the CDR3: TGTGCCAGCAGCTTGACGGGGTACGAGCAGTACTTC.

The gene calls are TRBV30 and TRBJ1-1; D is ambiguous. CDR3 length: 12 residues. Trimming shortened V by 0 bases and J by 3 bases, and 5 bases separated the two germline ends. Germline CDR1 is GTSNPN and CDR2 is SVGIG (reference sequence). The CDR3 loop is CAWSVGDTEAFF. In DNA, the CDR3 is TGTGCCTGGAGTGTCGGGGACACTGAAGCTTTCTTT.

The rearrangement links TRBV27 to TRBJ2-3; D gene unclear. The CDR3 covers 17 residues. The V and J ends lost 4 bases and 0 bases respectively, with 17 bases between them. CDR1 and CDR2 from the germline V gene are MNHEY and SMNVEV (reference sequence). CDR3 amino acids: CASSSEISWGSTDTQYF. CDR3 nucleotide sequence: TGTGCCAGCAGTTCCGAAATATCTTGGGGTAGCACAGATACGCAGTATTTT.

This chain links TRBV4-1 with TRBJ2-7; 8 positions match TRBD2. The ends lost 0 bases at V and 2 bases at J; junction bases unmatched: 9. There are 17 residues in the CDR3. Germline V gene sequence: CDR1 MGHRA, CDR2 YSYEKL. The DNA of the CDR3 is TGCGCCAGCAGCCAAGATTTAGGGCGGGAGGTGACCTACGAGCAGTACTTC. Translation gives CASSQDLGREVTYEQYF.

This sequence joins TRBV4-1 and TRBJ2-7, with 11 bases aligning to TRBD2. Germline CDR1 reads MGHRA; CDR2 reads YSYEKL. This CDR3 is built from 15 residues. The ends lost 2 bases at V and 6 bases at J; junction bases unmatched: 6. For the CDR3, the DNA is TGCGCCAGCAGCCAAACACTAGCGGGAGTTCTCGAGCAGTACTTC. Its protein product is CASSQTLAGVLEQYF.

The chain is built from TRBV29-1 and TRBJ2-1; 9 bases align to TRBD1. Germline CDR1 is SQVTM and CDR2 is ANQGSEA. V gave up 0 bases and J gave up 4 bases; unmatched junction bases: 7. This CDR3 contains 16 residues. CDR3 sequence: CSVEDLGGQGYNEQFF. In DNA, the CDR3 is TGCAGCGTTGAAGATCTCGGGGGACAGGGTTACAATGAGCAGTTCTTC.

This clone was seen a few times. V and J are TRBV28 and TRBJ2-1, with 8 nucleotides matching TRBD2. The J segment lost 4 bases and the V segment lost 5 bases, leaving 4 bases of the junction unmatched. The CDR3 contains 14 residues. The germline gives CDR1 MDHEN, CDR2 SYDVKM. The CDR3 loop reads CASSGLAGYNEQFF. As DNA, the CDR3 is TGTGCCAGCAGTGGACTAGCTGGATACAATGAGCAGTTCTTC.